The sequence of this T cell receptor beta chain was determined in a study of PD-1 blockade in classical Hodgkin lymphoma. Study outcomes and limitations: With CD4+ cells, TCR diversity rose significantly by C4D1, but not with CD8+ cells.

Each patient's relapse followed autologous stem cell transplantation, and brentuximab vedotin exposure varied. Here immunoSEQ multiplex PCR was the method, and the copy in TCRdb shows in-frame clones only, minus some. There are some 64,000 clones in the sample; 80% to 90% occur only once, and 15% lies in the top ten. This CDR3 is built from 15 residues. The ends were cut back, 2 bases at V and 2 bases at J, with 12 bases in the middle. Germline V gene lookup returns CDR1 LNHDA and CDR2 SQIVND (reference sequence). This clone was recorded only once. Its antigen is not known. Sequencing was performed on peripheral blood mononuclear cells (PBMCs), taken at baseline. This TCR was recovered from a human donor with classical Hodgkin lymphoma. The rearrangement uses TRBV19 and TRBJ1-2; no definite D call. CDR3 region: CASSINSKLNYGYTF. The CDR3 coding sequence is TGTGCCAGTAGTATAAACAGCAAACTAAACTATGGCTACACCTTC.